These T cell receptor beta chains were read from a single sample in a study of CD8 T cells in ankylosing spondylitis. TCRdb passed the 5' RACE reads through MiXCR, listing each CDR3 protein once. The repertoire holds tens of thousands of distinct CDR3 sequences, with about 6.2% as singletons. Sample: synovial fluid, either unsorted or a sorted T cell fraction (not recorded which). Every receptor here comes from a male donor with ankylosing spondylitis. Both conserved end residues are part of each CDR3. The order of the fields is V gene, J gene, CDR3 protein.

TRBV7-3	TRBJ1-1	CASSLNPIRTSTEAFF
TRBV25-1	TRBJ1-1	CASSPRGNTEAFF
TRBV7-8	TRBJ2-5	CASRSGSIETQYF
TRBV11-2	TRBJ2-1	CASSLDRLTNEQFF
TRBV12-2	TRBJ2-1	CASRLTSKIFNEQFF
TRBV2	TRBJ1-6	CASSEGRGSPLHF
TRBV4-3	TRBJ1-1	CASSQDRAFRTEAFF
TRBV5-1	TRBJ2-7	CASSPLTGGDEQYF
TRBV25-1	TRBJ2-1	CASSEWGTSNNEQFF
TRBV7-2	TRBJ2-3	CASSSYRGLGTDTQYF
TRBV27	TRBJ2-1	CASSLERQRYNEQFF
TRBV11-1	TRBJ2-5	CASSQTQNQETQYF
TRBV20-1	TRBJ1-5	CSAERHRASNQPQHF
TRBV5-6	TRBJ2-3	CASSLERGTSTDTQYF
TRBV5-1	TRBJ2-5	CASSESGGLETQYF
TRBV6-2/TRBV6-3	TRBJ2-2	CASRNPGTPGGSGELFF
TRBV28	TRBJ1-2	CASRTGGYGYTF
TRBV20-1	TRBJ2-1	CSASLVPIYIF
TRBV4-3	TRBJ2-3	CASSQDFGLAGEFTDTQYF
TRBV7-2	TRBJ2-3	CASSLGTDTQYF
TRBV11-3	TRBJ2-5	CASSSGASGSFEETQYF
TRBV6-2/TRBV6-3	TRBJ1-1	CASSYSRAGGTEAFF
TRBV20-1	TRBJ2-3	CSALGAGGPDTQYF
TRBV18	TRBJ2-1	CASSPGLAGLGLYNEQFF
TRBV13	TRBJ1-1	CASSLNKNTEAFF
TRBV7-3	TRBJ2-1	CASSLYGGASGAGEQFF
TRBV6-2/TRBV6-3	TRBJ2-7	CASSYRSGQGDYEQYF
TRBV18	TRBJ2-3	CASSPRQGSDTQYF
TRBV9	TRBJ1-4	CASSVDGANEKLFF
TRBV20-1	TRBJ2-7	CSARDQFEAGLSYEQYF
TRBV27	TRBJ1-2	CATGGPQRDRSNLIYGYTF
TRBV10-3	TRBJ2-7	CAISPGDRGYEQYF
TRBV29-1	TRBJ2-1	CSALAGALLEQFF
TRBV7-2	TRBJ2-1	CASSPRDYIPYNEQFF
TRBV7-3	TRBJ2-1	CASSLTVDGYEQFF
TRBV30	TRBJ2-1	CAWSAGSGVYNEQFF
TRBV4-1	TRBJ2-3	CASSQEYGDTQYF
TRBV19	TRBJ2-3	CASTPLLGGTDTQYF
TRBV5-1	TRBJ2-7	CASSAGQGRSYEQYF
TRBV7-8	TRBJ1-6	CASSSQTGDQYEVHF
TRBV7-2	TRBJ1-5	CASSLALRNQPQHF
TRBV29-1	TRBJ1-1	CSVEGPLNTEAFF
TRBV19	TRBJ2-7	CASSTLGRADYEQYF
TRBV6-1	TRBJ1-5	CASSIRDSLYSNQPQHF
TRBV9	TRBJ2-7	CASSVVGGSDEQYF
TRBV7-2	TRBJ2-5	CASSLARTGGQETQYF
TRBV28	TRBJ1-1	CASSNSWAGEAFF
TRBV14	TRBJ2-5	CASSLLAGEETQYF
TRBV30	TRBJ2-7	CAWGPGTGIPYEQYF
TRBV7-3	TRBJ2-1	CASSLGRVGYEQFF
TRBV24-1	TRBJ2-7	CATMAGGDSYEQYF
TRBV18	TRBJ1-1	CATLGQGDVAFF
TRBV10-3	TRBJ2-6	CAISEGRFLSGANVLTF
TRBV29-1	TRBJ1-1	CSVKQPPGMNTEAFF